This TCR beta chain was found in a study of patients and donors after allogeneic stem cell transplantation. TCRdb recomputed calls from the RT-PCR reads with MiXCR, one row per CDR3 protein. Of more than 2,500 distinct CDR3 sequences listed, about 4.9% are singletons. This clonotype was found a few times. CDR3 size: 13 residues. V shed 5 bases and J shed 8 bases, with 15 bases lying between them. The V gene's germline CDR1 is SEHNR and CDR2 FQNEAQ (reference sequence). Sequenced input: blood, either unsorted or a sorted T cell fraction (not recorded which). This receptor was identified in a human donor who was either an allogeneic HSCT recipient or a stem cell or donor lymphocyte infusion donor (not recorded which). It is not recorded whose cells these are; they may come from a transplant donor. The chain is built from TRBV7-9 and TRBJ1-1; TRBD1 might be the D (6 bases). This chain's CDR3 is CASSTPGTREAFF. The CDR3 DNA sequence: TGTGCCAGCAGCACACCCGGGACAAGAGAAGCTTTCTTT.